The T cell receptor beta chain described here comes from a study of T cell responses to AZD1222 COVID-19 vaccine (dated by TCRdb to the early 2020s). About the investigation overall: AZD1222 recipients whose second dose came at about 4 weeks and those whose second dose came at about 12 weeks were combined into one group, since spike-specific TCR depth and breadth did not differ between the two schedules. TCR sequencing covered more than 230 trial participants: 200 to 210 given two doses of AZD1222 and approximately 25 given two doses of MenACWY control vaccine. Trial participants were enrolled into age subgroups of 18-55, 56-69 and 70-plus years, which contained roughly 150, 30 and 60 TCR-sequenced participants, respectively.

The germline V gene provides CDR1 SQVTM and CDR2 ANQGSEA. The CDR3, from cysteine to phenylalanine, totals 14 residues. The entry retains the CDR3 DNA only, 42 bases that are in frame from base 1. V is reduced by 1 base and J by 2 bases, leaving a spacing of 11 bases between them. The CDR3 regions of human TCRbeta chains were analyzed by immunosequencing. The authors' pipeline ran thus. TCRs in the repertoires were compared against a reference library of SARS-CoV-2-specific TCRs that had been generated with the MIRA antigen-specificity platform. Breadth meant the fraction of unique TCRs that were SARS-CoV-2-associated, whereas depth meant the fraction of total T cells that were SARS-CoV-2-associated. Using the MIRA data, each spike-specific TCR was mapped to the spike region that the TCR reacts to and placed in a CD4 or CD8 class. Log10-transformed breadth and depth values were compared by one-way ANOVA with Sidak's multiple comparisons tests. TCRdb took this table from immuneACCESS and kept in-frame rearrangements with V and J called. Such tables lack part of the clones; where checked against another copy, unresolved V genes explain under half of the gap, and the rest is unexplained. The DNA gave D and trimming, while V, J and clone size come from that table. The sample data list some 120,000 clones, and roughly nine tenths of these were observed just once. The top ten clones comprise 6% to 8% of the sample.

In light of the paper, this sample's time point label describes: baseline before first vaccination. Vaccinee samples were obtained from the UK trials COV001 and COV002, which included a single-blind randomized controlled phase 2/3 trial of AZD1222 (ChAdOx1 nCoV-19) in healthy adults. Trial participant PBMC samples were collected at day 0 and day 28 after the second dose for TCRbeta chain sequencing. Regarding this clone: Its recognized antigen is unknown. Within one base of it there is no much larger clone, and no base qualities were kept.

Study-wide findings and limitations: Nearly half of unique spike-specific TCRs reportedly recognized epitopes outside regions mutated in the B.1.351 and B.1.1.7 variants. In the small 56-69-year group, the increase in depth fell short of significance, most likely because of low power. Conclusions about previously exposed vaccinees are limited, since just six AZD1222 recipients were seropositive for SARS-CoV-2 at baseline. Vaccine-associated CD4 TCRs spanned the whole spike protein, with dominant responses in regions 160-218 and 743-854. Participants were mostly white British and included more females than males, and it was suggested by the authors that clonal diversity may have been underestimated. Spike-specific TCR breadth and depth rose significantly after two AZD1222 doses compared with day 0 and with MenACWY recipients. Because no samples from the day 14 peak response were available, repertoires could be characterized only after the peak T cell response.

This chain joins TRBV29-1 to TRBJ1-2; no D gene call is confident. The material sequenced was peripheral blood, taken on day 0 of AZD1222 vaccination. This TCR was recovered from an adult in good health. The nucleotides are TGCAGCGTTGAAGTCCGGGCGGAGAACTATGGCTACACCTTC. This encodes CSVEVRAENYGYTF.